The next 4 T cell receptor beta chains were all read from a single sample in a study of response to subunit inactivated influenza vaccine. TCRdb redid the calling of the RT-PCR reads with MiXCR, one entry per CDR3 protein. The data contain around 850,000 distinct CDR3 sequences, approximately 18% of them seen just once; the ten biggest clones take up 9.5% to 13%. This specimen was PBMCs from blood, taken 5 to 6 days after vaccination. The receptors were sampled from a man between 45 and 60 years old who received an inactivated influenza vaccine.

The chain links TRBV6-5 to TRBJ2-4, with D possibly TRBD1 on 7 matching bases. The length of the CDR3 is 14 residues. Germline CDR1 and CDR2: MNHEY and SVGAGI. Trimming stripped 4 bases from V and 14 bases from J, with 21 bases between. The CDR3 bases are TGTGCCAGCAGTTTACAGGGGCCCAATGGGAGGAAGTACTTC. Its protein is CASSLQGPNGRKYF.

The chain has TRBV5-1 and TRBJ2-7; weak D call: TRBD1 (5 bases). Trimming pared 2 bases from V and 5 bases from J, leaving 14 bases between. CDR1 is SGHRS and CDR2 is YFSETQ in the germline V gene. The CDR3 has 14 amino acids. CDR3: CASSFQGFLNEQYF. In DNA, the CDR3 is TGCGCCAGCAGCTTTCAGGGATTTCTGAACGAGCAGTACTTC. The full variable domain, with the rest looked up from reference TRBV5-1 and TRBJ2-7, is KAGVTQTPRYLIKTRGQQVTLSCSPISGHRSVSWYQQTPGQGLQFLFEYFSETQRNKGNFPGRFSGRQFSNSRSEMNVSTLELGDSALYLCASSFQGFLNEQYFGPGTRLTVT.

This clonotype has only a few counts. The chain recombines TRBV10-3 with TRBJ1-1; 8 nucleotides align to TRBD1. This CDR3 contains 16 residues. Germline V lookup: CDR1 ENHRY, CDR2 SYGVKD. Germline trimming cut 2 bases from V and 1 base from J; bases unmatched to any gene: 6. The CDR3 here is CAISERGTGANTEAFF. The DNA for the CDR3 is TGTGCCATCAGTGAGCGCGGGACAGGAGCGAACACTGAAGCTTTCTTT.

The chain carries TRBV11-2 and TRBJ2-7, with D possibly TRBD2 on 5 matching bases. Germline loops: CDR1 SGHAT, CDR2 FQNNGV. The CDR3 is 17 residues long. Trimming removed 5 bases from V and 0 bases from J, with 20 bases in between. The DNA for the CDR3 is TGTGCCAGCAGCGTCACGGCCGGGAACACCCTCTCCTACGAGCAGTACTTC. It codes for CASSVTAGNTLSYEQYF.